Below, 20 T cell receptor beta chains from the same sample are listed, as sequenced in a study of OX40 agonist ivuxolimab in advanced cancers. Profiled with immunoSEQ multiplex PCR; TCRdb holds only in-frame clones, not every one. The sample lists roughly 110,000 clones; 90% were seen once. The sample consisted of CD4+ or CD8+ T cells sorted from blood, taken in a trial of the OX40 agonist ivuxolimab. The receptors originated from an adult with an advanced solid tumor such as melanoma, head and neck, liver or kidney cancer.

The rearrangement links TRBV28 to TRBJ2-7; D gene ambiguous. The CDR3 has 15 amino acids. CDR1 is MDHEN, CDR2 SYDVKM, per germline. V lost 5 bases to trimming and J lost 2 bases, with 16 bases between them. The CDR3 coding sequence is TGTGCCAGCAGTCCAGCCTGGAACACCCCCTACGAGCAGTACTTC. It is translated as CASSPAWNTPYEQYF. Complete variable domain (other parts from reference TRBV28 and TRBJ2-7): DVKVTQSSRYLVKRTGEKVFLECVQDMDHENMFWYRQDPGLGLRLIYFSYDVKMKEKGDIPEGYSVSREKKERFSLILESASTNQTSMYLCASSPAWNTPYEQYFGPGTRLTVT.

The CDR3 region is CASSLTDTGGYTF. CDR3 nucleotide sequence: TGTGCCAGTAGTTTAACAGACACTGGTGGCTACACCTTC. The chain carries TRBV19 and TRBJ1-2; D is unresolved. The V end lost 5 bases, the J end lost 7 bases, and 14 bases lay between the germline ends. Germline V gives CDR1 LNHDA, CDR2 SQIVND (reference sequence). The CDR3 extends over 13 amino acids.

The CDR3 DNA is TGCGCCAGCAGCTTGGAACTAGCCAAAAACATTCAGTACTTC. This codes for CASSLELAKNIQYF. The chain couples TRBV5-1 to TRBJ2-4; D unresolved. The CDR3 sequence is 14 residues long. Trimming took 0 bases from V and 0 from J, leaving 4 bases between them. Germline V gene sequence: CDR1 SGHRS, CDR2 YFSETQ.

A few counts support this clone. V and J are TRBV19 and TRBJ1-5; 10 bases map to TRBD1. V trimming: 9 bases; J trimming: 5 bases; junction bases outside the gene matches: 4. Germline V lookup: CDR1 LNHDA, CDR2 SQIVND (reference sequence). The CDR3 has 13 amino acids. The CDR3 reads CASQGQGYQPQHF. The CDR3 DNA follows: TGTGCCAGCCAGGGACAGGGGTATCAGCCCCAGCATTTT.

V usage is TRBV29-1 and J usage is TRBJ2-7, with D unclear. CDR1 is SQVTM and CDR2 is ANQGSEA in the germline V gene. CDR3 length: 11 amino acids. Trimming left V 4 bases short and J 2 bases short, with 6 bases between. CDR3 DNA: TGCAGCGTTGTCGAGCCCTACGAGCAGTACTTC. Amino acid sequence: CSVVEPYEQYF.

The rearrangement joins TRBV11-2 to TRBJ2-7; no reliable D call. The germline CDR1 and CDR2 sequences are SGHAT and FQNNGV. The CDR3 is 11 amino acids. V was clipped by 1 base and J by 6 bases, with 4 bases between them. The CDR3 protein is CASSLAVEQYF. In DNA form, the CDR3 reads TGTGCCAGCAGCTTAGCGGTCGAGCAGTACTTC.

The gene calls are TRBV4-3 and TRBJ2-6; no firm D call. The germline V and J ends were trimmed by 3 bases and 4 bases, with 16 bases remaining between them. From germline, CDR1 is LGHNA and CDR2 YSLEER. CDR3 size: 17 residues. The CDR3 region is CASSQRVEDAGANVLTF. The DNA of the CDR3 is TGCGCCAGCAGCCAGAGAGTTGAGGACGCGGGGGCCAACGTCCTGACTTTC.

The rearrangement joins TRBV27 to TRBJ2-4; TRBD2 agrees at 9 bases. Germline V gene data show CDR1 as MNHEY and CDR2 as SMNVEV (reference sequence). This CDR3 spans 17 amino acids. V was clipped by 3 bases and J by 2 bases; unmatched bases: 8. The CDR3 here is CASSLIGGGGTKNIQYF. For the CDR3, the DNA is TGTGCCAGCAGTTTGATTGGCGGGGGGGGGACCAAAAACATTCAGTACTTC.

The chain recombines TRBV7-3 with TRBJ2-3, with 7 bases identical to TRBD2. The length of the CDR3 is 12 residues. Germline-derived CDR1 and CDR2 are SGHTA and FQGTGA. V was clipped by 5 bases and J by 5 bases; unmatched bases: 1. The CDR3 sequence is CASSRGGDTQYF. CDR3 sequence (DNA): TGTGCCAGCAGCCGCGGGGGAGATACGCAGTATTTT.

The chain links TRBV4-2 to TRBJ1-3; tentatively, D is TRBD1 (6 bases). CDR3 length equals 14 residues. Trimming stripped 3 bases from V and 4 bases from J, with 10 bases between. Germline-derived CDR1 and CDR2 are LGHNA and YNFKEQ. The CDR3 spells CASSHQGKGNTIYF. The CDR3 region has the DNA TGTGCCAGCAGCCATCAGGGGAAGGGAAACACCATATATTTT.

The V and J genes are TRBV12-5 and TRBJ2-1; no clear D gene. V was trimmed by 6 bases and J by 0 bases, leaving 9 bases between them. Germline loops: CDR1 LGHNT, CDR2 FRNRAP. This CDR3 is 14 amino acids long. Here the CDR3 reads CASGPDTSYNEQFF. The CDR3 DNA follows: TGTGCTAGTGGCCCCGACACCTCCTACAATGAGCAGTTCTTC.

CDR3 sequence: CASRSQGDYGYTF. CDR3 in DNA: TGTGCCAGCAGGTCCCAGGGGGACTATGGCTACACCTTC. The chain uses TRBV28 and TRBJ1-2; TRBD1 agrees at 7 bases. CDR3 size: 13 residues. V trimming: 6 bases; J trimming: 3 bases; junction bases outside the gene matches: 4. Per germline, CDR1 MDHEN and CDR2 SYDVKM.

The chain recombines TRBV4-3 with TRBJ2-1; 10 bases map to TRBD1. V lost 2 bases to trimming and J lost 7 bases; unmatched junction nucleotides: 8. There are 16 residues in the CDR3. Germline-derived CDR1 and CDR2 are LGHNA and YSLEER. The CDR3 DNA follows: TGCGCCAGCAGCCAATCCGGGACAGGGGCTCGGAATGAGCAGTTCTTC. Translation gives CASSQSGTGARNEQFF.

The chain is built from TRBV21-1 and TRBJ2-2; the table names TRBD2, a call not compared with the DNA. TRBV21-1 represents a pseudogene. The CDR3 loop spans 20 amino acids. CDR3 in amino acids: CASSSQKRTSGGKNTGELFF. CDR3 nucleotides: TGTGCCAGCAGCTCCCAGAAACGGACTAGCGGGGGGAAGAACACCGGGGAGCTGTTTTTT.

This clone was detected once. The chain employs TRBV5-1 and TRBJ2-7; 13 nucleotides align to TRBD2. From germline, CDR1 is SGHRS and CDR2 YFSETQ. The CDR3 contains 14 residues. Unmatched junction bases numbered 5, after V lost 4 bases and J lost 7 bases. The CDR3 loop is CASSPLAGGNEQYF. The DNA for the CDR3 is TGCGCCAGCAGCCCACTAGCGGGGGGGAATGAGCAGTACTTC.

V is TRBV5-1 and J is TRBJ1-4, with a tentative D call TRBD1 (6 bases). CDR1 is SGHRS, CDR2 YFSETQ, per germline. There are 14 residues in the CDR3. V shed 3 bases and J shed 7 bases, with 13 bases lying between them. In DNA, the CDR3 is TGCGCCAGCAGCTCTTCAGGGGATGGTGAAAAACTGTTTTTT. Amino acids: CASSSSGDGEKLFF. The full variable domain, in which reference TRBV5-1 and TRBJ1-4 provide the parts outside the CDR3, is KAGVTQTPRYLIKTRGQQVTLSCSPISGHRSVSWYQQTPGQGLQFLFEYFSETQRNKGNFPGRFSGRQFSNSRSEMNVSTLELGDSALYLCASSSSGDGEKLFFGSGTQLSVL.

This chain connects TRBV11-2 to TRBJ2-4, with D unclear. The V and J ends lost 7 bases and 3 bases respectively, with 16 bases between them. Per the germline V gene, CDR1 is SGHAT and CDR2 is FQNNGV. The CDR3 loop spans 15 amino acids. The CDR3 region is CASTPQAVVKNIQYF. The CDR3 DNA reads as TGTGCCAGCACCCCCCAGGCAGTTGTCAAAAACATTCAGTACTTC.

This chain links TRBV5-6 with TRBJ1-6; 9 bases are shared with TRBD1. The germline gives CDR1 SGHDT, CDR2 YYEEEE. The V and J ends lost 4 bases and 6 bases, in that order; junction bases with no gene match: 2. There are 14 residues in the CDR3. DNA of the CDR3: TGTGCCAGCAGCGGGACAGGGATTAATTCACCCCTCCACTTT. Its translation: CASSGTGINSPLHF.

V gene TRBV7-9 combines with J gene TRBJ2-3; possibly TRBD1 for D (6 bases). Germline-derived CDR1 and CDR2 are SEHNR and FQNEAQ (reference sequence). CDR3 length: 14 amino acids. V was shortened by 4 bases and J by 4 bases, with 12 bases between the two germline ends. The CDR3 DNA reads TGTGCCAGCAGCTCGGGAAGACAGGCAGATACGCAGTATTTT. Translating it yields CASSSGRQADTQYF.

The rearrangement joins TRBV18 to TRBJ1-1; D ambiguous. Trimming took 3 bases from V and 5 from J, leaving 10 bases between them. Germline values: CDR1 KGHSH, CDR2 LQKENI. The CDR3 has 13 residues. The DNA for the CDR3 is TGTGCCAGCTCACCTCGAGACGGGACTGAAGCTTTCTTT. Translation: CASSPRDGTEAFF.